These T cell receptor beta chains were read from a single sample in a study of T cells after yellow fever vaccination. TCRdb used MiXCR to reprocess the 5' RACE reads, holding one entry per CDR3 protein. The repertoire includes some 600,000 distinct CDR3 sequences, around a sixth of them detected once, and 17% sits in the top ten. The sequencing here drew on PBMCs, taken 4 to 5 days after the first yellow fever vaccination. Every receptor here comes from a young man who received the YFV17D yellow fever vaccine. The CDR3 runs from the conserved cysteine through the conserved F or W. The D gene is left open where the match is weak. For some rows the clone size is stated as once, few or many, or as a class when expanded; others skip it.

V gene,D gene,J gene,clone size,CDR3 protein,CDR3 DNA
TRBV7-2,.,TRBJ1-1,.,CASSLRQNTEAFF,TGTGCCAGCAGCCTACGACAGAACACTGAAGCTTTCTTT
TRBV5-4,.,TRBJ2-3,.,CASSLFHTADTQYF,TGTGCCAGCAGCCTGTTTCATACCGCAGATACGCAGTATTTT
TRBV29-1,TRBD1,TRBJ2-2,.,CSVSPGTGLTGELFF,TGCAGCGTTTCTCCCGGGACAGGGTTAACCGGGGAGCTGTTTTTT
TRBV5-1,TRBD1,TRBJ2-5,few,CASSRGQGTKTQYF,TGCGCCAGCAGCAGGGGACAGGGAACAAAGACCCAGTACTTC
TRBV10-3,.,TRBJ1-6,.,CAIRRAGDNSPLHF,TGTGCCATCAGGCGGGCTGGGGATAATTCACCCCTCCACTTT
TRBV9,TRBD1,TRBJ1-4,.,CASSAGTGSEKLFF,TGTGCCAGCAGTGCCGGGACAGGGAGTGAAAAACTGTTTTTT
TRBV12-3/TRBV12-4,TRBD1,TRBJ2-5,few,CASSVPSGGAETQYF,TGTGCCAGCAGCGTACCTTCAGGGGGCGCGGAGACCCAGTACTTC
TRBV4-2,.,TRBJ2-5,.,CASSQDPTRRETQYF,TGTGCCAGCAGCCAAGATCCAACTAGAAGGGAGACCCAGTACTTC
TRBV5-1,.,TRBJ1-1,many,CASSFTDTEAFF,TGCGCCAGCAGCTTTACAGACACTGAAGCTTTCTTT
TRBV11-2,.,TRBJ2-1,.,CASSLGSGGAVMNNEQFF,TGTGCCAGCAGCTTAGGAAGTGGGGGGGCCGTTATGAACAATGAGCAGTTCTTC
TRBV19,TRBD1,TRBJ2-7,.,CASRRTEQGPGSYEQYF,TGTGCCAGTAGGCGGACCGAACAGGGGCCGGGCTCCTACGAGCAGTACTTC
TRBV5-4,.,TRBJ2-2,few,CASRPRGGDTGELFF,TGTGCCAGCAGGCCCCGGGGCGGTGACACCGGGGAGCTGTTTTTT
TRBV7-2,.,TRBJ1-1,.,CASSLARDNTEAFF,TGTGCCAGCAGCTTAGCGAGGGACAACACTGAAGCTTTCTTT
TRBV5-1,.,TRBJ2-1,.,CASRDQGNNEQFF,TGCGCCAGCAGAGACCAGGGGAACAATGAGCAGTTCTTC
TRBV18,TRBD2,TRBJ2-3,few,CASSLPGLAGSTDTQYF,TGTGCCAGCTCTCTACCTGGACTAGCGGGGAGCACAGATACGCAGTATTTT
TRBV4-1,.,TRBJ1-4,few,CASSQGAKVEKLFF,TGCGCCAGCAGCCAAGGTGCGAAGGTTGAAAAACTGTTTTTT
TRBV7-2,TRBD1,TRBJ1-2,.,CASSSPGQGVYGYTF,TGTGCCAGCAGCTCCCCGGGACAGGGGGTCTATGGCTACACCTTC
TRBV11-2,.,TRBJ1-4,few,CASSLGRGVNEKLFF,TGTGCCAGCAGCTTAGGTCGGGGAGTTAATGAAAAACTGTTTTTT
TRBV7-9,TRBD2,TRBJ2-5,.,CASRRTSGDLETQYF,TGTGCCAGCAGAAGGACTAGCGGGGATCTTGAGACCCAGTACTTC
TRBV20-1,TRBD1,TRBJ2-2,.,CSARGTGVVAGELFF,TGCAGTGCTAGAGGGACAGGGGTTGTCGCCGGGGAGCTGTTTTTT
TRBV12-3/TRBV12-4,.,TRBJ1-5,many,CASSTRVSGPQHF,TGTGCCAGCAGTACCAGGGTATCGGGACCCCAGCATTTT
TRBV7-6,TRBD1,TRBJ2-5,few,CASSLAGTVGGTQYF,TGTGCCAGCAGCTTAGCGGGGACAGTTGGGGGGACCCAGTACTTC
TRBV7-6,TRBD2,TRBJ2-3,few,CASSAPSSGGTTDTQYF,TGTGCCAGCAGCGCGCCTTCTAGCGGGGGTACCACAGATACGCAGTATTTT
TRBV29-1,.,TRBJ1-2,few,CSVEAGGGGYTF,TGCAGCGTTGAAGCGGGGGGGGGTGGCTACACCTTC
TRBV6-2/TRBV6-3,.,TRBJ1-5,.,CASSSGTLYNQPQHF,TGTGCCAGCAGCTCCGGGACACTCTACAATCAGCCCCAGCATTTT
TRBV20-1,.,TRBJ2-7,few,CSASRGEPYEQYF,TGCAGTGCTAGTAGGGGGGAACCCTACGAGCAGTACTTC
TRBV28,TRBD1,TRBJ1-6,.,CASRKNRGQYNSPLHF,TGTGCCAGCAGGAAGAACAGGGGGCAATATAATTCACCCCTCCACTTT
TRBV7-9,.,TRBJ2-3,.,CASSFGRRGFNTDTQYF,TGTGCCAGCAGCTTTGGGAGAAGGGGTTTCAACACAGATACGCAGTATTTT
TRBV12-3/TRBV12-4,.,TRBJ2-5,.,CASSPRGVETQYF,TGTGCCAGCAGTCCTCGAGGGGTGGAGACCCAGTACTTC
TRBV29-1,.,TRBJ1-2,few,CSAEGIRSGYTF,TGCAGCGCTGAGGGGATCAGGAGTGGCTACACCTTC
TRBV5-1,TRBD1,TRBJ2-1,many,CASRSQGGSNEQFF,TGCGCCAGCAGATCACAGGGGGGAAGCAATGAGCAGTTCTTC
TRBV11-2,TRBD2,TRBJ2-5,few,CASSGLRGVETQYF,TGTGCCAGCAGCGGTTTACGGGGGGTGGAGACCCAGTACTTC
TRBV25-1,TRBD2,TRBJ2-3,.,CASSEWGTSGVFTDTQYF,TGTGCCAGCAGTGAATGGGGGACTAGCGGGGTTTTCACAGATACGCAGTATTTT